Following are 8 T cell receptor beta chains from one sample sequenced in a study of CD8 T cells in ankylosing spondylitis. These receptors are not linked to any known antigen. Whole-study results and caveats: Characteristic, it appeared, of ankylosing spondylitis blood was a TCR beta motif of fewer than 10 highly homologous variants.

Each CDR3 protein gets one entry after TCRdb re-called the 5' RACE reads with MiXCR. The table shows over 700,000 distinct CDR3 sequences, with about 20% occurring only once. The material sequenced was blood, either unsorted or a sorted T cell fraction (not recorded which). The receptors were gathered from a male donor with ankylosing spondylitis.

This clonotype was recorded once. The chain is built from TRBV12-3 or TRBV12-4 and TRBJ1-5; 8 bases line up with TRBD1. The CDR3 spans 16 residues. Trimming removed 6 bases from V and 5 bases from J; junction bases left unmatched: 12. CDR3 nucleotide sequence: TGTGCCAGCAGACCTACAGGACAGGGTAATGATCAGCCCCAGCATTTT. It codes for CASRPTGQGNDQPQHF.

In its sample, this clonotype was seen a few times. This chain links TRBV5-1 with TRBJ2-1, with TRBD2 matching over 7 bases. Unmatched junction bases numbered 9, after V lost 4 bases and J lost 2 bases. The germline gives CDR1 SGHRS, CDR2 YFSETQ. The CDR3 is 16 residues long. The CDR3 region has the DNA TGCGCCAGCAGCCCAATAGCGGGCCCGGCCTACAATGAGCAGTTCTTC. It is translated as CASSPIAGPAYNEQFF.

The sample holds a few counts of this clonotype. J is TRBJ2-1 and V is TRBV10-3; 7 bases match TRBD2. V was clipped by 0 bases and J by 2 bases; unmatched bases: 4. The CDR3 extends over 16 amino acids. Germline lookup yields CDR1 ENHRY and CDR2 SYGVKD. CDR3 coding DNA: TGTGCCATCAGTGAGTCGGCGGGAGTTCCCTACAATGAGCAGTTCTTC. It yields the protein CAISESAGVPYNEQFF.

This chain links TRBV6-6 with TRBJ2-5; D unclear. This CDR3 comprises 13 residues. The V gene lost 6 bases and the J gene lost 5 bases, with 13 bases spanning the gap. Germline CDR1 is MNHNY and CDR2 is SVGAGI (reference sequence). CDR3 nucleotide sequence: TGTGCCAGCAGCAGTCGGGCCGCGGAGACCCAGTACTTC. Its translation is CASSSRAAETQYF.

The chain recombines TRBV5-1 with TRBJ2-7; D tentatively reads TRBD1 or TRBD2 (5 bases each). The CDR3 loop spans 16 amino acids. Deletions cut 3 bases from V and 0 bases from J, with 16 bases between. Germline V gene sequence: CDR1 SGHRS, CDR2 YFSETQ. In DNA, the CDR3 is TGCGCCAGCAGCTCCACAGGTCGAGGGACCTCCTACGAGCAGTACTTC. As protein: CASSSTGRGTSYEQYF. The variable domain in full, with the rest retrieved from reference TRBV5-1 and TRBJ2-7, is KAGVTQTPRYLIKTRGQQVTLSCSPISGHRSVSWYQQTPGQGLQFLFEYFSETQRNKGNFPGRFSGRQFSNSRSEMNVSTLELGDSALYLCASSSTGRGTSYEQYFGPGTRLTVT.

CDR3 protein: CASSLIAGGGETQYF. DNA of the CDR3: TGTGCCAGCAGTTTGATCGCAGGGGGTGGAGAGACCCAGTACTTC. V usage is TRBV28 and J usage is TRBJ2-5, with TRBD1 matching 7 bases. The CDR3 spans 15 residues. V lost 3 bases, J lost 4 bases, and 8 bases stayed unmatched. Germline V gives CDR1 MDHEN, CDR2 SYDVKM.

This chain links TRBV2 with TRBJ1-2, with D hard to call. Trimming pared 3 bases from V and 6 bases from J, leaving 14 bases between. This CDR3 has 14 residues. Germline assignment: CDR1 SNHLY and CDR2 FYNNEI. CDR3 residues: CASSDFRLYDGYTF. CDR3 nucleotides: TGTGCCAGCAGTGATTTTAGGTTATACGATGGCTACACCTTC.

The V call is TRBV25-1, the J call TRBJ1-3, with a possible D match to TRBD1 (5 bases). The CDR3 sequence is 16 residues long. From germline, CDR1 is MGHDK and CDR2 SYGVNS. V gave up 6 bases and J gave up 4 bases, with 19 bases separating them. The CDR3 here is CASRLYGHPRGNTIYF. The CDR3 nucleotides are TGTGCCAGCAGGCTCTATGGACACCCTCGGGGAAACACCATATATTTT. Using reference TRBV25-1 and TRBJ1-3 for the parts outside the CDR3, the full variable domain is EADIYQTPRYLVIGTGKKITLECSQTMGHDKMYWYQQDPGMELHLIHYSYGVNSTEKGDLSSESTVSRIRTEHFPLTLESARPSHTSQYLCASRLYGHPRGNTIYFGEGSWLTVV.